This TCR beta chain was identified in a study of shared clonotypes between healthy human individuals. Assay used: immunoSEQ multiplex PCR; TCRdb lists only in-frame clones, some missing. This sample has some 1 million clones, with 70% to 80% found just once. The CDR3 is 15 residues long. V lost 6 bases, J lost 7 bases, and 16 bases lay in between. Germline lookup yields CDR1 SNHLY and CDR2 FYNNEI. The receptor comes from a man between 18 and 35 years old in good health. Specimen: memory CD4+ T cells sorted from blood. Subset defined: CD45RA-negative fraction. The chain uses TRBV2 and TRBJ2-6; D possibly corresponds to TRBD1 (6 bases). CDR3 residues: CASSQSAGEANVLTF. CDR3 in DNA: TGTGCCAGCAGCCAGTCAGCAGGGGAAGCCAACGTCCTGACTTTC.